This TCR beta chain appears in the sequencing data of a study of blood T cell repertoires in COVID-19. Libraries were prepared by immunoSEQ multiplex PCR; TCRdb keeps only in-frame clonotypes and omits some of them. Of 150,000 to 200,000 clones in the sample, around nine tenths were seen once. V lost 5 bases and J 0 bases, leaving 18 bases between the germline ends. CDR3 length equals 16 residues. CDR1 is GTSNPN, CDR2 SVGIG, per germline (reference sequence). The source is a man aged 50 or older with acute or convalescent COVID-19. Specimen: peripheral blood. The chain is built from TRBV30 and TRBJ2-3, with D perhaps TRBD2 (6 bases). Here the CDR3 reads CAWDQLGGPSTDTQYF. CDR3 nucleotides: TGTGCCTGGGACCAATTGGGGGGACCTAGCACAGATACGCAGTATTTT.